The rows below give T cell receptor beta chains drawn from one sample of a study of blood T cell repertoires in COVID-19. The data were produced by immunoSEQ multiplex PCR, yet TCRdb's version contains in-frame clones alone and is incomplete. The table has 150,000 to 200,000 clones, nearly 80% seen once; the top ten hold 13% to 15%. Input material: PBMCs or T cells enriched from blood (not recorded which). The receptors were gathered from a man in his 60s who had been exposed to COVID-19. Both conserved end residues are part of each CDR3. The order of the fields is V gene, clone size, D gene, J gene, CDR3 protein, CDR3 DNA. The D gene is left open where the match is weak. Not all rows give a size; the values are once, few, many and, for expanded clones, a class.

v_call: TRBV18
clone_size: NA
d_call: TRBD2
j_call: TRBJ2-7
cdr3_aa: CASSPLGTSGDEQYF
cdr3_nt: TGTGCCAGCTCACCACTCGGGACTAGCGGAGACGAGCAGTACTTC

v_call: TRBV12-3/TRBV12-4
clone_size: NA
d_call: NA
j_call: TRBJ2-5
cdr3_aa: CASSSRGGETQYF
cdr3_nt: TGTGCCAGCAGTTCCAGGGGTGGTGAGACCCAGTACTTC

v_call: TRBV10-3
clone_size: NA
d_call: TRBD2
j_call: TRBJ2-7
cdr3_aa: CAISDSTGGSYEQYF
cdr3_nt: TGTGCCATCAGTGATTCAACGGGAGGCTCCTACGAGCAGTACTTC

v_call: TRBV27
clone_size: NA
d_call: NA
j_call: TRBJ1-3
cdr3_aa: CASGVKHTNTIYF
cdr3_nt: TGTGCCAGCGGTGTTAAACACACCAACACCATATATTTT

v_call: TRBV11-2
clone_size: NA
d_call: NA
j_call: TRBJ1-1
cdr3_aa: CASSFKGGSQGGTEAFF
cdr3_nt: TGTGCCAGCAGCTTCAAAGGGGGGTCGCAGGGAGGGACTGAAGCTTTCTTT

v_call: TRBV9
clone_size: few
d_call: TRBD2
j_call: TRBJ2-1
cdr3_aa: CASSVAAGGNEQFF
cdr3_nt: TGTGCCAGCAGCGTAGCTGCGGGGGGGAATGAGCAGTTCTTC

v_call: TRBV27
clone_size: NA
d_call: NA
j_call: TRBJ2-3
cdr3_aa: CASSLSITDTQYF
cdr3_nt: TGTGCCAGCAGTTTATCTATCACAGATACGCAGTATTTT

v_call: TRBV5-1
clone_size: NA
d_call: TRBD2
j_call: TRBJ2-1
cdr3_aa: CASSPTSGRASGEQFF
cdr3_nt: TGCGCCAGCAGCCCTACTAGCGGGAGGGCCTCGGGTGAGCAGTTCTTC

v_call: TRBV9
clone_size: NA
d_call: TRBD2
j_call: TRBJ2-1
cdr3_aa: CASSLGLAGPGRNEQFF
cdr3_nt: TGTGCCAGCAGCCTTGGACTAGCGGGGCCGGGGCGGAATGAGCAGTTCTTC

v_call: TRBV10-3
clone_size: NA
d_call: TRBD1
j_call: TRBJ1-1
cdr3_aa: CAIRGTGTNTEAFF
cdr3_nt: TGTGCCATCAGGGGGACAGGAACGAACACTGAAGCTTTCTTT

v_call: TRBV4-3
clone_size: NA
d_call: TRBD2
j_call: TRBJ2-7
cdr3_aa: CASSQDRLAGTYEQYF
cdr3_nt: TGCGCCAGCAGCCAAGATAGGCTAGCGGGAACCTACGAGCAGTACTTC

v_call: TRBV30
clone_size: NA
d_call: NA
j_call: TRBJ2-4
cdr3_aa: CAWSKRRERNIQYF
cdr3_nt: TGTGCCTGGAGTAAAAGGAGGGAGAGGAACATTCAGTACTTC

v_call: TRBV29-1
clone_size: NA
d_call: NA
j_call: TRBJ1-2
cdr3_aa: CSVSTGQRVYGYTF
cdr3_nt: TGCAGCGTCTCGACAGGACAAAGGGTCTATGGCTACACCTTC

v_call: TRBV6-6
clone_size: NA
d_call: TRBD2
j_call: TRBJ2-7
cdr3_aa: CASSSGLAGGRYEQYF
cdr3_nt: TGTGCCAGCAGTTCGGGACTAGCGGGAGGGCGTTACGAGCAGTACTTC

v_call: TRBV4-2
clone_size: many
d_call: TRBD2
j_call: TRBJ2-1
cdr3_aa: CASSQEGLAGGNEQFF
cdr3_nt: TGTGCCAGCAGCCAAGAGGGACTAGCGGGAGGCAATGAGCAGTTCTTC

v_call: TRBV7-2
clone_size: NA
d_call: NA
j_call: TRBJ2-1
cdr3_aa: CASSLVGLAVYNEQFF
cdr3_nt: TGTGCCAGCAGCTTAGTGGGTCTAGCAGTGTACAATGAGCAGTTCTTC

v_call: TRBV10-1
clone_size: NA
d_call: TRBD2
j_call: TRBJ2-7
cdr3_aa: CATSDLAGANGEQYF
cdr3_nt: TGCGCCACCTCTGACCTAGCGGGGGCCAACGGCGAGCAGTACTTC

v_call: TRBV7-3
clone_size: many
d_call: NA
j_call: TRBJ2-1
cdr3_aa: CASSLTVDSNEQFF
cdr3_nt: TGTGCCAGCAGCTTAACAGTCGATAGCAATGAGCAGTTCTTC

v_call: TRBV9
clone_size: few
d_call: NA
j_call: TRBJ2-7
cdr3_aa: CASSPDGYHYEQYF
cdr3_nt: TGTGCCAGCAGCCCCGACGGGTATCACTACGAGCAGTACTTC

v_call: TRBV27
clone_size: few
d_call: NA
j_call: TRBJ2-1
cdr3_aa: CASSLFLANYNEQFF
cdr3_nt: TGTGCCAGCAGTTTATTCCTAGCGAATTACAATGAGCAGTTCTTC

v_call: TRBV7-3
clone_size: NA
d_call: TRBD1
j_call: TRBJ2-2
cdr3_aa: CASSLLAGGLNTGELFF
cdr3_nt: TGTGCCAGCAGCCTACTTGCAGGGGGATTGAACACCGGGGAGCTGTTTTTT

v_call: TRBV5-1
clone_size: NA
d_call: NA
j_call: TRBJ2-1
cdr3_aa: CASSLVTGTLSYNEQFF
cdr3_nt: TGCGCCAGCAGCTTGGTCACCGGGACTCTCTCCTACAATGAGCAGTTCTTC

v_call: TRBV5-1
clone_size: once
d_call: NA
j_call: TRBJ2-1
cdr3_aa: CASSSRTGVYEQFF
cdr3_nt: TGCGCCAGCAGCTCGAGGACGGGGGTATACGAGCAGTTCTTC

v_call: TRBV25-1
clone_size: NA
d_call: TRBD2
j_call: TRBJ2-7
cdr3_aa: CASSESGASGAYEQYF
cdr3_nt: TGTGCCAGCAGTGAATCCGGGGCTAGCGGAGCCTACGAGCAGTACTTC

v_call: TRBV5-1
clone_size: few
d_call: NA
j_call: TRBJ2-1
cdr3_aa: CASSLELEGNEQFF
cdr3_nt: TGCGCCAGCAGCTTGGAACTAGAGGGTAATGAGCAGTTCTTC

v_call: TRBV18
clone_size: NA
d_call: NA
j_call: TRBJ1-1
cdr3_aa: CASSPAGNTEAFF
cdr3_nt: TGTGCCAGCTCACCAGCAGGGAACACTGAAGCTTTCTTT

v_call: TRBV29-1
clone_size: NA
d_call: NA
j_call: TRBJ2-7
cdr3_aa: CSVRRGAYEQYF
cdr3_nt: TGCAGCGTCCGTCGGGGAGCCTACGAGCAGTACTTC

v_call: TRBV15
clone_size: NA
d_call: NA
j_call: TRBJ1-5
cdr3_aa: CATSREALGHKNQPQHF
cdr3_nt: TGTGCCACCAGCAGAGAAGCCCTCGGACATAAGAATCAGCCCCAGCATTTT

v_call: TRBV2
clone_size: NA
d_call: NA
j_call: TRBJ1-1
cdr3_aa: CASSEAHPWTEAFF
cdr3_nt: TGTGCCAGCAGTGAAGCACACCCATGGACTGAAGCTTTCTTT

v_call: TRBV7-2
clone_size: NA
d_call: TRBD1
j_call: TRBJ2-5
cdr3_aa: CASSLYRGVGQYF
cdr3_nt: TGTGCCAGCAGCTTATACAGGGGAGTTGGCCAGTACTTC

v_call: TRBV7-2
clone_size: once
d_call: TRBD2
j_call: TRBJ2-5
cdr3_aa: CASSLSGLAEETQYF
cdr3_nt: TGTGCCAGCAGCTTATCCGGACTAGCGGAAGAGACCCAGTACTTC

v_call: TRBV10-3
clone_size: few
d_call: TRBD1
j_call: TRBJ1-6
cdr3_aa: CAIRQPGQGDNSPLHF
cdr3_nt: TGTGCCATCAGACAACCTGGACAGGGGGATAATTCACCCCTCCACTTT

v_call: TRBV7-3
clone_size: NA
d_call: TRBD2
j_call: TRBJ2-1
cdr3_aa: CASSSGTLAGGFYNEQFF
cdr3_nt: TGTGCCAGCAGCTCGGGGACGTTAGCGGGAGGATTCTACAATGAGCAGTTCTTC

v_call: TRBV27
clone_size: NA
d_call: NA
j_call: TRBJ1-5
cdr3_aa: CASSLGGWDQPQHF
cdr3_nt: TGTGCCAGCAGTTTAGGAGGGTGGGATCAGCCCCAGCATTTT

v_call: TRBV19
clone_size: NA
d_call: TRBD2
j_call: TRBJ2-1
cdr3_aa: CASSSGGLWTSYNEQFF
cdr3_nt: TGTGCCAGTAGTAGTGGGGGTCTTTGGACTAGCTACAATGAGCAGTTCTTC

v_call: TRBV29-1
clone_size: NA
d_call: TRBD2
j_call: TRBJ2-3
cdr3_aa: CSPRVAGSTDTQYF
cdr3_nt: TGCAGCCCGAGGGTAGCGGGTAGCACAGATACGCAGTATTTT

v_call: TRBV7-3
clone_size: many
d_call: NA
j_call: TRBJ1-5
cdr3_aa: CASSFSGSNQPQHF
cdr3_nt: TGTGCCAGCAGCTTTTCAGGGAGCAATCAGCCCCAGCATTTT

v_call: TRBV7-9
clone_size: NA
d_call: NA
j_call: TRBJ2-1
cdr3_aa: CASSPRLDNEQFF
cdr3_nt: TGTGCCAGCAGCCCCCGTTTAGACAATGAGCAGTTCTTC

v_call: TRBV28
clone_size: NA
d_call: NA
j_call: TRBJ2-2
cdr3_aa: CASILGARGTGELFF
cdr3_nt: TGTGCCAGCATCCTTGGGGCGCGGGGCACCGGGGAGCTGTTTTTT

v_call: TRBV15
clone_size: NA
d_call: NA
j_call: TRBJ1-1
cdr3_aa: CATSPGTQAFF
cdr3_nt: TGTGCCACCAGTCCGGGGACTCAAGCTTTCTTT

v_call: TRBV5-1
clone_size: few
d_call: TRBD2
j_call: TRBJ2-2
cdr3_aa: CASSPEGSGSSLAGELFF
cdr3_nt: TGCGCCAGCAGCCCGGAGGGTAGCGGGAGTTCTTTGGCCGGGGAGCTGTTTTTT

v_call: TRBV30
clone_size: NA
d_call: NA
j_call: TRBJ1-2
cdr3_aa: CAWSSTANYGGYTF
cdr3_nt: TGTGCCTGGAGTTCTACGGCCAACTATGGCGGCTACACCTTC

v_call: TRBV3-1/TRBV3-2
clone_size: once
d_call: NA
j_call: TRBJ1-4
cdr3_aa: CASSQGGRSNEKLFF
cdr3_nt: TGTGCCAGCAGCCAAGGGGGCCGCTCTAATGAAAAACTGTTTTTT

v_call: TRBV21-1
clone_size: NA
d_call: NA
j_call: TRBJ2-3
cdr3_aa: CASSPPSDTGRGSGTSTDTQYF
cdr3_nt: TGTGCCAGCAGCCCCCCTTCGGACACGGGTAGAGGTAGCGGGACGAGCACAGATACGCAGTATTTT

v_call: TRBV30
clone_size: NA
d_call: TRBD2
j_call: TRBJ2-5
cdr3_aa: CAWRVPPRLAGGSQETQYF
cdr3_nt: TGTGCCTGGAGGGTACCCCCTAGACTAGCGGGAGGCTCGCAAGAGACCCAGTACTTC

v_call: TRBV7-8
clone_size: NA
d_call: NA
j_call: TRBJ1-4
cdr3_aa: CASSLAQGLNEKLFF
cdr3_nt: TGTGCCAGCAGCTTAGCCCAGGGACTGAATGAAAAACTGTTTTTT

v_call: TRBV14
clone_size: NA
d_call: NA
j_call: TRBJ2-2
cdr3_aa: CASSQELDTGELFF
cdr3_nt: TGTGCCAGCAGCCAAGAACTGGACACCGGGGAGCTGTTTTTT

v_call: TRBV10-3
clone_size: NA
d_call: NA
j_call: TRBJ1-3
cdr3_aa: CAISGRRAGNTIYF
cdr3_nt: TGTGCCATCAGTGGCCGGAGGGCTGGAAACACCATATATTTT

v_call: TRBV6-5
clone_size: NA
d_call: NA
j_call: TRBJ2-2
cdr3_aa: CASSFTTNTGELFF
cdr3_nt: TGTGCCAGCAGTTTTACTACGAACACCGGGGAGCTGTTTTTT

v_call: TRBV2
clone_size: NA
d_call: NA
j_call: TRBJ1-1
cdr3_aa: CASTMDRNTEAFF
cdr3_nt: TGTGCCAGCACCATGGACAGGAACACTGAAGCTTTCTTT

v_call: TRBV19
clone_size: few
d_call: NA
j_call: TRBJ2-7
cdr3_aa: CASSKDGSSYEQYF
cdr3_nt: TGTGCCAGTAGTAAGGACGGGAGCTCCTACGAGCAGTACTTC

v_call: TRBV6-1
clone_size: NA
d_call: NA
j_call: TRBJ1-2
cdr3_aa: CASSEIGPVRRVDGYTF
cdr3_nt: TGTGCCAGCAGTGAAATCGGTCCAGTAAGGCGGGTTGACGGCTACACCTTC

v_call: TRBV30
clone_size: NA
d_call: NA
j_call: TRBJ1-2
cdr3_aa: CAWMAENYGYTF
cdr3_nt: TGTGCCTGGATGGCCGAAAACTATGGCTACACCTTC

v_call: TRBV6-1
clone_size: NA
d_call: TRBD1
j_call: TRBJ1-2
cdr3_aa: CASSELPGQSHYGYTF
cdr3_nt: TGTGCCAGCAGTGAGCTTCCGGGACAGAGCCACTATGGCTACACCTTC

v_call: TRBV5-1
clone_size: NA
d_call: NA
j_call: TRBJ2-5
cdr3_aa: CASSPDSVQETQYF
cdr3_nt: TGCGCCAGCAGCCCTGACAGCGTACAAGAGACCCAGTACTTC

v_call: TRBV18
clone_size: few
d_call: TRBD1
j_call: TRBJ2-1
cdr3_aa: CASSTTGGTGHNEQFF
cdr3_nt: TGTGCCAGCTCAACCACCGGCGGGACAGGGCACAATGAGCAGTTCTTC

v_call: TRBV7-2
clone_size: NA
d_call: NA
j_call: TRBJ2-2
cdr3_aa: CASIHRDYTGELFF
cdr3_nt: TGTGCCAGCATCCACAGGGATTACACCGGGGAGCTGTTTTTT

v_call: TRBV7-8
clone_size: NA
d_call: NA
j_call: TRBJ2-7
cdr3_aa: CASSLGHRDYEQYF
cdr3_nt: TGTGCCAGCAGCTTGGGACACAGGGACTACGAGCAGTACTTC

v_call: TRBV5-1
clone_size: NA
d_call: NA
j_call: TRBJ1-3
cdr3_aa: CASTRDSFSGNTIYF
cdr3_nt: TGCGCCAGCACCCGAGACAGTTTCTCTGGAAACACCATATATTTT